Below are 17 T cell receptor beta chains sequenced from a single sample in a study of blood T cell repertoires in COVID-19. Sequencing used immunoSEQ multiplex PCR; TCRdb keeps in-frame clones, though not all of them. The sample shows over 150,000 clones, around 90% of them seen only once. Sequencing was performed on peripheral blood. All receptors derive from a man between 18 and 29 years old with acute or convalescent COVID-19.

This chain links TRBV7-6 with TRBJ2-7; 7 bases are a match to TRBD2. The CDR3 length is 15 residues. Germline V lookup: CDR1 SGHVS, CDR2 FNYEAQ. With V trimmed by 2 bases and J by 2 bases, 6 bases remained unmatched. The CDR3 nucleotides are TGTGCCAGCAGCTTAACCCGGGGGGTCACCTACGAGCAGTACTTC. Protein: CASSLTRGVTYEQYF.

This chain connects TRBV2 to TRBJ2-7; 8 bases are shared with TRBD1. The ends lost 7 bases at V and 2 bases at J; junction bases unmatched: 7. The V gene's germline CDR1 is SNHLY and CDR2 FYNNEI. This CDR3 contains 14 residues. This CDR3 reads CASTRTGLPYEQYF. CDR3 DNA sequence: TGTGCCAGCACGAGGACAGGGCTTCCCTACGAGCAGTACTTC. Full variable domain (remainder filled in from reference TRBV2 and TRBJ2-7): EPEVTQTPSHQVTQMGQEVILRCVPISNHLYFYWYRQILGQKVEFLVSFYNNEISEKSEIFDDQFSVERPDGSNFTLKIRSTKLEDSAMYFCASTRTGLPYEQYFGPGTRLTVT.

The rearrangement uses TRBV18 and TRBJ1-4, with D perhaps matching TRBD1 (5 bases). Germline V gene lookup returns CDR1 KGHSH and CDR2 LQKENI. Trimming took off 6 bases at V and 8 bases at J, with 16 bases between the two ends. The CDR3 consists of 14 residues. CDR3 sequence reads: CASSGGDNREKLFF. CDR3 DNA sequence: TGTGCCAGCTCCGGGGGAGATAATAGGGAAAAACTGTTTTTT.

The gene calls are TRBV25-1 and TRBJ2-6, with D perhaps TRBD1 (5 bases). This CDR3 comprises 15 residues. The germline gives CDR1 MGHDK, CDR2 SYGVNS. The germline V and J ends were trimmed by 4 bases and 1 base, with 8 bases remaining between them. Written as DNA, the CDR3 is TGTGCCAGCAGTGTCCAGGGATCTGGGGCCAACGTCCTGACTTTC. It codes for CASSVQGSGANVLTF.

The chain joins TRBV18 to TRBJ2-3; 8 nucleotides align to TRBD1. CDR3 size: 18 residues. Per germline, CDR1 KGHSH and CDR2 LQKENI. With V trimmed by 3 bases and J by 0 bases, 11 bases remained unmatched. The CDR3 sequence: CASSPDRAQRRSTDTQYF. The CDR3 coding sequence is TGTGCCAGCTCACCGGACAGGGCCCAACGCAGGAGCACAGATACGCAGTATTTT. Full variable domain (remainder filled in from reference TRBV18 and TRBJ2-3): NAGVMQNPRHLVRRRGQEARLRCSPMKGHSHVYWYRQLPEEGLKFMVYLQKENIIDESGMPKERFSAEFPKEGPSILRIQQVVRGDSAAYFCASSPDRAQRRSTDTQYFGPGTRLTVL.

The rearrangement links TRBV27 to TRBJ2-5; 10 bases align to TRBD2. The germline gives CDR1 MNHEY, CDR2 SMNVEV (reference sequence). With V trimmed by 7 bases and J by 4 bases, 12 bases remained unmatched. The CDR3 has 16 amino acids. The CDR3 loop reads CASTPLSGGAAETQYF. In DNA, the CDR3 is TGTGCCAGCACCCCCCTGAGCGGGGGGGCCGCAGAGACCCAGTACTTC.

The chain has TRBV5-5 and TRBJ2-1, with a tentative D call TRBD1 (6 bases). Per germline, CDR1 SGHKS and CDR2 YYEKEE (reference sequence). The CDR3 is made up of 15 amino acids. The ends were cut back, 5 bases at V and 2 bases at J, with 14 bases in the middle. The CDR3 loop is CASSSGQSTYNEQFF. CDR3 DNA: TGTGCCAGCAGTTCAGGACAGTCGACCTACAATGAGCAGTTCTTC.

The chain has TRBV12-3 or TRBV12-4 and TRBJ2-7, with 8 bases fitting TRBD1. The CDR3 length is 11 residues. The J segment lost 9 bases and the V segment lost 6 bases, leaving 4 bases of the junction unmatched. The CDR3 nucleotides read TGTGCCAGCAGCCAAACAGGGGGGCAGTACTTC. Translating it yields CASSQTGGQYF.

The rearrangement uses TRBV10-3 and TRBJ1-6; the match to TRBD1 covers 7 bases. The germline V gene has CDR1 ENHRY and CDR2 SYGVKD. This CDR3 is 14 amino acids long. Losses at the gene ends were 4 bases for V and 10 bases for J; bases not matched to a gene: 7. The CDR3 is CAISGSRDRSPLHF. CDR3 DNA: TGTGCCATCAGTGGCAGCCGGGACAGATCACCCCTCCACTTT.

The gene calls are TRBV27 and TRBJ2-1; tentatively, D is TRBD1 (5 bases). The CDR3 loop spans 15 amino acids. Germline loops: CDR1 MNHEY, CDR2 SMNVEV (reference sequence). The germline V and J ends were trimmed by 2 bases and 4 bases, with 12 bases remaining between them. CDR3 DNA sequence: TGTGCCAGCAGTTTACTAGGGGCAGGTTACAATGAGCAGTTCTTC. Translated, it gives CASSLLGAGYNEQFF.

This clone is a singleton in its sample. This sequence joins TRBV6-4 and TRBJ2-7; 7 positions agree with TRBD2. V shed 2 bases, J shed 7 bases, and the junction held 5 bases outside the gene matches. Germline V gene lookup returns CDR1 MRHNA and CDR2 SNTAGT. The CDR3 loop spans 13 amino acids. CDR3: CASSDISGGEQYF. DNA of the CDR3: TGTGCCAGCAGTGACATTTCGGGGGGAGAGCAGTACTTC.

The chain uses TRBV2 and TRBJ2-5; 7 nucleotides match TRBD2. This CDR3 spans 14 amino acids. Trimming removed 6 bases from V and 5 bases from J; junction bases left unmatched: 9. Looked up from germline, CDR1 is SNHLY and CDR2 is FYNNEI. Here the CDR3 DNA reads TGTGCCAGCAGACCGGGGGGTAAAAAGGAGACCCAGTACTTC. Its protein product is CASRPGGKKETQYF.

The CDR3 region is CASSPRQGAGETQYF. CDR3 nucleotides: TGTGCCAGCAGCCCCCGACAGGGGGCGGGAGAGACCCAGTACTTC. The chain links TRBV7-9 to TRBJ2-5, with 10 bases fitting TRBD1. The J segment lost 4 bases and the V segment lost 5 bases, leaving 7 bases of the junction unmatched. CDR1 is SEHNR and CDR2 is FQNEAQ in the germline V gene (reference sequence). The CDR3 runs 15 residues.

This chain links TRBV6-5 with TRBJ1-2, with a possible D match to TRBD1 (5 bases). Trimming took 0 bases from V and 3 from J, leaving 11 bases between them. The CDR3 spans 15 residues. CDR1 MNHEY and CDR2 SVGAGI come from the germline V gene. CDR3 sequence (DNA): TGTGCCAGCAGTTACTCGGGGCAGCCACACTATGGCTACACCTTC. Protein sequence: CASSYSGQPHYGYTF.

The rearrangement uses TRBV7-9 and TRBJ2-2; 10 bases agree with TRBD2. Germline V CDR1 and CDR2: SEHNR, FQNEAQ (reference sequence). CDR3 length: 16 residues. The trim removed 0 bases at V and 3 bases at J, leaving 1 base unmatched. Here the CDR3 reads CASSLALAGDTGELFF. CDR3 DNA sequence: TGTGCCAGCAGCTTAGCCCTAGCGGGAGACACCGGGGAGCTGTTTTTT.

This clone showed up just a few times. The CDR3 coding sequence is TGCGCCAGCAGCTTGACTAGCGGGAGCAATGAGCAGTTCTTC. Its translation: CASSLTSGSNEQFF. The V call is TRBV5-1, the J call TRBJ2-1, with 11 bases matching TRBD2. The length of the CDR3 is 14 residues. Losses at the gene ends were 1 base for V and 6 bases for J; bases not matched to a gene: 0. In germline, CDR1 is SGHRS, CDR2 YFSETQ.

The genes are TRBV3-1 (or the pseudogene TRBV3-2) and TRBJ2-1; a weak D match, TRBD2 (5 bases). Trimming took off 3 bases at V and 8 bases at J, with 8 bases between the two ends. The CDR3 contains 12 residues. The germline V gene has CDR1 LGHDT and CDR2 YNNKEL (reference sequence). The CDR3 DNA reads TGTGCCAGCAGCCAGCGGAGGTATGAGCAGTTCTTC. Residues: CASSQRRYEQFF.